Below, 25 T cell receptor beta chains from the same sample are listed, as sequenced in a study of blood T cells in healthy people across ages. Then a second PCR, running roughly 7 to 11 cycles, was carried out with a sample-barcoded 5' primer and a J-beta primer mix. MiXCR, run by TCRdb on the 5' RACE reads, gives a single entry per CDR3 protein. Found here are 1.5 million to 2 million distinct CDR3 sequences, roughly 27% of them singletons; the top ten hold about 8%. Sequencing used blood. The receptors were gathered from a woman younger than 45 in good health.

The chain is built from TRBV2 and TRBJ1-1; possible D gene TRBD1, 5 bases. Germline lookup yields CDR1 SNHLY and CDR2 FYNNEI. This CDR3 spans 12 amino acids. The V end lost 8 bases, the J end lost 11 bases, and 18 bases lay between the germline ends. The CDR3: CASGGGSTRAFF. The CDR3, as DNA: TGTGCCAGCGGCGGGGGGTCGACGCGTGCTTTCTTT.

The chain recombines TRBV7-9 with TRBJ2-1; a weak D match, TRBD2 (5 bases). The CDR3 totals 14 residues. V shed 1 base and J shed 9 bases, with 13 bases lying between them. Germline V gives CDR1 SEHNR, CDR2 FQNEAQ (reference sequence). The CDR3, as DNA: TGTGCCAGCAGCTTAGAACGAGGGTTGAGTGAGCAGTTCTTC. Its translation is CASSLERGLSEQFF.

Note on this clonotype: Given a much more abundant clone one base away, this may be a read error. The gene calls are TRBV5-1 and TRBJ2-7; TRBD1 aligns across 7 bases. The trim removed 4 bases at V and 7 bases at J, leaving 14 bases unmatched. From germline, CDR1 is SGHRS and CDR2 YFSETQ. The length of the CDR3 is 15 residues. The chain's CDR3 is CASSHGQASYNEQYF. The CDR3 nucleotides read TGCGCCAGCAGCCACGGACAGGCCTCCTACAATGAGCAGTACTTC.

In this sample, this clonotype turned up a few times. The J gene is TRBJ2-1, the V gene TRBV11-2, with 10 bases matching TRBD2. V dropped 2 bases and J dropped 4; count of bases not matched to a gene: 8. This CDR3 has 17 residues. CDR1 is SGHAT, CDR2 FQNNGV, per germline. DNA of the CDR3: TGTGCCAGCAGCTTAAACGCCCTAGCGGGAGCTTACAATGAGCAGTTCTTC. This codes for CASSLNALAGAYNEQFF.

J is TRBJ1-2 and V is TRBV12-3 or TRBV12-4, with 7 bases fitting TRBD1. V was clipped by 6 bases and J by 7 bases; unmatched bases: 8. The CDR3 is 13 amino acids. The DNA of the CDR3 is TGTGCCAGCAGCAGACAGGGAAGAGCTGGCTACACCTTC. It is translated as CASSRQGRAGYTF.

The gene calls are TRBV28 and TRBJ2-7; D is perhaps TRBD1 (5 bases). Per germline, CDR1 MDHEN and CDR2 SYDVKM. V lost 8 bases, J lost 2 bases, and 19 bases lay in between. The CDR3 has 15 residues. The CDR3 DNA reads TGTGCCAGCCGGTCCAGGGAAATATTCCCCTACGAGCAGTACTTC. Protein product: CASRSREIFPYEQYF.

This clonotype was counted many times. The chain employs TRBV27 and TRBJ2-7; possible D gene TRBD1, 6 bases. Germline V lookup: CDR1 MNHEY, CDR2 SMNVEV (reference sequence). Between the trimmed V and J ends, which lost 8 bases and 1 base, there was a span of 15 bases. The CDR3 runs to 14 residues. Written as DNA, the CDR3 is TGTGCCAGCCGGAAAGGGGGATTGTCCTACGAGCAGTACTTC. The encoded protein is CASRKGGLSYEQYF.

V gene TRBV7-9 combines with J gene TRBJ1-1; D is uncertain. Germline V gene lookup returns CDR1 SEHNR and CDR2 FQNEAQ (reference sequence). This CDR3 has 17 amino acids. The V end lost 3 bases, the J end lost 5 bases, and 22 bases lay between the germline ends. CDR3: CASSFPSGPNSGTEAFF. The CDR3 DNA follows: TGTGCCAGCAGCTTCCCCAGTGGGCCGAATAGCGGGACTGAAGCTTTCTTT.

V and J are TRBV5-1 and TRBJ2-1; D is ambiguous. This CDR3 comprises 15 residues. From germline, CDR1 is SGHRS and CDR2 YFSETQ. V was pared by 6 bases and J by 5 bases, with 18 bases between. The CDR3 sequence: CASNPIDQSDNEQFF. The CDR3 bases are TGCGCCAGCAACCCAATCGACCAGTCCGACAATGAGCAGTTCTTC.

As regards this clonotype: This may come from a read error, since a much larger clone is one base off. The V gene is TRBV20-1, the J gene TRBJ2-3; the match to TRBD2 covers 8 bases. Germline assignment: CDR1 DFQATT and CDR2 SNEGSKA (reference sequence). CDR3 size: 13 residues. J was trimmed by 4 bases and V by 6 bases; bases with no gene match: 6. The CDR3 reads CSALADSADTQYF. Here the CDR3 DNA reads TGCAGTGCACTAGCGGATAGCGCAGATACGCAGTATTTT.

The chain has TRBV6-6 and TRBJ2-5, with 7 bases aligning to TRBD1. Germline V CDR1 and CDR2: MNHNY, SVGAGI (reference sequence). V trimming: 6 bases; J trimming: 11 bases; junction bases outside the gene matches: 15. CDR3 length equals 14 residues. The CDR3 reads CASSRVGDSLGQYF. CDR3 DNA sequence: TGTGCCAGCAGCCGGGTAGGGGACAGCCTCGGGCAGTACTTC.

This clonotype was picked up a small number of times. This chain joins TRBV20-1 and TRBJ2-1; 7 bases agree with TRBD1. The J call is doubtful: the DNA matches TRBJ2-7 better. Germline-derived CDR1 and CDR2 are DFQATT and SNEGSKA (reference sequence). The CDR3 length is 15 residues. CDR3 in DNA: TGCAGTGCTAGCTCCGACAGGGTCTCCTACAATGAGCAGTACTTC. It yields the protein CSASSDRVSYNEQYF.

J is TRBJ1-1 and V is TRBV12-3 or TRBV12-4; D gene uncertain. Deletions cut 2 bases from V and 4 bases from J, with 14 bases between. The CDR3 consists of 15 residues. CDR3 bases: TGTGCCAGCAGTTTATCCAGAAGGGCCGTCACTGAAGCTTTCTTT. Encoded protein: CASSLSRRAVTEAFF.

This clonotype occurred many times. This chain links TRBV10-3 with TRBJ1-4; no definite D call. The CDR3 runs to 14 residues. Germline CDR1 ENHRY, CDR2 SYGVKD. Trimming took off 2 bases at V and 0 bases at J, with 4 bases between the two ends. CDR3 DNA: TGTGCCATCAGTGAGGGGACAACTAATGAAAAACTGTTTTTT. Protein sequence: CAISEGTTNEKLFF.

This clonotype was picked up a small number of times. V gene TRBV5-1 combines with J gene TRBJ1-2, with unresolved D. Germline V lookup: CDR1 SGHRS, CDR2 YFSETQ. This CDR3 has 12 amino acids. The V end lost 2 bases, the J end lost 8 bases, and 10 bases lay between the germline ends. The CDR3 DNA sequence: TGCGCCAGCAGCTTTGGGGAGCAGGGCTACACCTTC. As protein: CASSFGEQGYTF.

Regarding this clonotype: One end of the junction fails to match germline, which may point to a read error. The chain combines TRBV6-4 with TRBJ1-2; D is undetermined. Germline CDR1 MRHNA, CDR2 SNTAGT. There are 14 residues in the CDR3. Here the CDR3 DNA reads TGTGCCAGCAGTCAGGACGTAGCTAACCATGGCTACACCTTC. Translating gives CASSQDVANHGYTF.

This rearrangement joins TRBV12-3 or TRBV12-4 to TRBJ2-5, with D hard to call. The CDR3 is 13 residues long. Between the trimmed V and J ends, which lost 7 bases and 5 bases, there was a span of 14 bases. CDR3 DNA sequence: TGTGCCAGCACCTGGACCCCTCGGGAGACCCAGTACTTC. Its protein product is CASTWTPRETQYF.

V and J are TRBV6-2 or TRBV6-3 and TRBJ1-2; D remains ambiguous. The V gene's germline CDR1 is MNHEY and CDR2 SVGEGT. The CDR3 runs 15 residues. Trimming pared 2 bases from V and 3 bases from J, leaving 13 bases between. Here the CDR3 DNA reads TGTGCCAGCAGTTACCTCGCCGCAGTTGACTATGGCTACACCTTC. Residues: CASSYLAAVDYGYTF.

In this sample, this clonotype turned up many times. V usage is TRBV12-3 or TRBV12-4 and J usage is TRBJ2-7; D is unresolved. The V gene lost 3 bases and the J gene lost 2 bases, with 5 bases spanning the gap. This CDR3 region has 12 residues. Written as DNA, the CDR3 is TGTGCCAGCAGTTTTAGGCCCTACGAGCAGTACTTC. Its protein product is CASSFRPYEQYF.

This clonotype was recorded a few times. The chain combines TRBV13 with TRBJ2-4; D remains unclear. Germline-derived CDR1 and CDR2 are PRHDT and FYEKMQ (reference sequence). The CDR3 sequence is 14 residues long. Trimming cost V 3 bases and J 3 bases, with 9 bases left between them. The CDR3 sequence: CASSFGQDKNIQYF. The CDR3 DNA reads TGTGCCAGCAGCTTCGGCCAGGACAAAAACATTCAGTACTTC. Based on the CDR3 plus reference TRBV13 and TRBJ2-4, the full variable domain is AAGVIQSPRHLIKEKRETATLKCYPIPRHDTVYWYQQGPGQDPQFLISFYEKMQSDKGSIPDRFSAQQFSDYHSELNMSSLELGDSALYFCASSFGQDKNIQYFGAGTRLSVL.

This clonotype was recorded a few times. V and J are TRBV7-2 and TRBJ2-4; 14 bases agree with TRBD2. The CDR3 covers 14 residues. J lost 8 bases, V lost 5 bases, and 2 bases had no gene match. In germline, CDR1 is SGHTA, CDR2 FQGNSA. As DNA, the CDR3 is TGTGCCAGCAGCCGGGGACTAGCGGGGGACATTCAGTACTTC. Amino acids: CASSRGLAGDIQYF.

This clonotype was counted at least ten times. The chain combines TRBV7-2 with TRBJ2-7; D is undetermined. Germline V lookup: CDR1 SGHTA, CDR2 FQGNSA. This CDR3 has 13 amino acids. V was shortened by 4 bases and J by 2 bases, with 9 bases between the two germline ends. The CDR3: CASSSERTYEQYF. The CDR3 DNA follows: TGTGCCAGCAGCTCGGAGCGAACCTACGAGCAGTACTTC.

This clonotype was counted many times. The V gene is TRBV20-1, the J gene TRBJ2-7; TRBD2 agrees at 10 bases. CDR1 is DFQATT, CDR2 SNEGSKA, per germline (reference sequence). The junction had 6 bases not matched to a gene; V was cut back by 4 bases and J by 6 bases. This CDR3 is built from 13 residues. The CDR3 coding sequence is TGCAGTGCTATACCAGCGGGAGGGCGCGAGCAGTACTTC. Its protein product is CSAIPAGGREQYF.

The CDR3 nucleotides read TGTGCCTCTACTGGGGACAGGGGAGGAGGCTACACCTTC. Protein: CASTGDRGGGYTF. The rearrangement uses TRBV25-1 and TRBJ1-2; 10 bases fit TRBD1. The V and J ends lost 11 bases and 8 bases, in that order; junction bases with no gene match: 11. Germline V gene data show CDR1 as MGHDK and CDR2 as SYGVNS. The CDR3 covers 13 residues.

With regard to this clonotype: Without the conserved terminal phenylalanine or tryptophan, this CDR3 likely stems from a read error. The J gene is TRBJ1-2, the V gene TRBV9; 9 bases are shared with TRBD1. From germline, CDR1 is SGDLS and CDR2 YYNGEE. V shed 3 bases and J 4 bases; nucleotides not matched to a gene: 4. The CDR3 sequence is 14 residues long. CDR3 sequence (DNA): TGTGCCAGCAGCGGACCGGGACAGGGCTATGGCTACACCGTC. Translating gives CASSGPGQGYGYTV.